The 19 T cell receptor beta chains listed next were all sequenced from one sample in a study of blood T cell repertoires in COVID-19. Sequenced by immunoSEQ multiplex PCR; TCRdb stores in-frame clones only, minus some. The table has approximately 60,000 clones, 85% to 90% seen once. Sequencing was done on a sample of peripheral blood. The receptors here all came from a man over 45 with active COVID-19.

This clone appeared a few times. The chain links TRBV7-9 to TRBJ1-2; 8 nucleotides line up with TRBD1. The germline V gene encodes CDR1 SEHNR and CDR2 FQNEAQ (reference sequence). This CDR3 region has 14 residues. With 4 bases clipped from V and 7 bases from J, the junction kept 8 bases outside the gene matches. As DNA, the CDR3 is TGTGCCAGCAGCTCAGGGGGCGCTGGGAGTGGCTACACCTTC. Translation gives CASSSGGAGSGYTF.

Regarding this clone: The same CDR3 can be traced to other DNA sequences in this sample. V usage is TRBV7-2 and J usage is TRBJ2-7; the match to TRBD2 covers 8 bases. The CDR3 has 16 amino acids. The J segment lost 0 bases and the V segment lost 3 bases, leaving 7 bases of the junction unmatched. CDR1 is SGHTA and CDR2 is FQGNSA in the germline V gene. CDR3 sequence: CASSFDSGTSSYEQYF. CDR3 sequence (DNA): TGTGCCAGCAGCTTCGATAGCGGGACTAGCTCCTACGAGCAGTACTTC.

This clone was seen a single time. J is TRBJ2-7 and V is TRBV9; TRBD1 matches 7 bases. This CDR3 has 15 residues. The junction had 6 bases not matched to a gene; V was cut back by 3 bases and J by 0 bases. Per germline, CDR1 SGDLS and CDR2 YYNGEE. The CDR3 protein is CASSARQGSSYEQYF. CDR3 sequence (DNA): TGTGCCAGCAGCGCCCGACAGGGTAGCTCCTACGAGCAGTACTTC. Looking up the rest from reference TRBV9 and TRBJ2-7 gives the full variable domain: DSGVTQTPKHLITATGQRVTLRCSPRSGDLSVYWYQQSLDQGLQFLIQYYNGEERAKGNILERFSAQQFPDLHSELNLSSLELGDSALYFCASSARQGSSYEQYFGPGTRLTVT.

This chain joins TRBV2 and TRBJ2-1; 15 bases align to TRBD2. The CDR3 length is 14 residues. With V trimmed by 6 bases and J by 10 bases, 4 bases remained unmatched. Germline CDR1 is SNHLY and CDR2 is FYNNEI. CDR3 sequence: CASRAGTSGGEQFF. In DNA form, the CDR3 reads TGTGCCAGCAGAGCCGGGACTAGCGGGGGGGAGCAGTTCTTC.

The chain combines TRBV27 with TRBJ2-1; 8 nucleotides line up with TRBD2. CDR3 length: 18 residues. Trimming at V came to 4 bases and at J to 3 bases, leaving 14 bases not matched to a gene. CDR1 MNHEY and CDR2 SMNVEV come from the germline V gene (reference sequence). CDR3 amino acids: CASSSGGRTWRIYNEQFF. The CDR3 DNA sequence: TGTGCCAGCAGTTCCGGCGGGAGGACGTGGAGGATCTACAATGAGCAGTTCTTC.

The CDR3 nucleotides read TGTGCCAGCGGCGCTCGCCGGGACACTGTTTATGGCTACACCTTC. Protein product: CASGARRDTVYGYTF. The gene calls are TRBV2 and TRBJ1-2, with D tentatively TRBD1 (6 bases). The CDR3 totals 15 residues. V lost 8 bases to trimming and J lost 5 bases, with 21 bases between them. CDR1 SNHLY and CDR2 FYNNEI come from the germline V gene.

This clone was recorded once. The chain combines TRBV25-1 with TRBJ2-7; D is perhaps TRBD1 (5 bases). The CDR3 has 14 residues. V lost 2 bases to trimming and J lost 3 bases, with 11 bases between them. Germline V gives CDR1 MGHDK, CDR2 SYGVNS. The CDR3 here is CASSEPGRFYEQYF. The CDR3 coding sequence is TGTGCCAGCAGTGAACCAGGGCGCTTCTACGAGCAGTACTTC.

The V call is TRBV24-1, the J call TRBJ2-1; 7 bases align to TRBD1. This CDR3 has 13 amino acids. Germline V gene data show CDR1 as KGHDR and CDR2 as SFDVKD. Trimming removed 7 bases from V and 1 base from J; junction bases left unmatched: 0. The chain's CDR3 is CATRTGSYNEQFF. In nucleotides, the CDR3 is TGTGCCACCAGGACAGGGTCCTACAATGAGCAGTTCTTC.

The rearrangement links TRBV19 to TRBJ1-6; possibly TRBD1 for D (6 bases). V lost 3 bases and J 5 bases, leaving 11 bases between the germline ends. This CDR3 spans 15 amino acids. Germline V gene lookup returns CDR1 LNHDA and CDR2 SQIVND (reference sequence). The CDR3 DNA reads as TGTGCCAGTAGTATTGGGACAAGGAATAATTCACCCCTCCACTTT. Translating gives CASSIGTRNNSPLHF.

V usage is TRBV18 and J usage is TRBJ1-5; D unresolved. Trimming removed 6 bases from V and 2 bases from J, with 11 bases in between. CDR3 length equals 14 residues. Germline loops: CDR1 KGHSH, CDR2 LQKENI. The CDR3 coding sequence is TGTGCCAGCTCTGAGGGTTCAGGCAATCAGCCCCAGCATTTT. Translation: CASSEGSGNQPQHF.

Worth noting for this clone: One junction end does not reproduce the germline sequence, and a read error may be involved. The chain combines TRBV7-7 with TRBJ2-5; the match to TRBD1 covers 9 bases. The CDR3 sequence is 15 residues long. Per the germline V gene, CDR1 is SSHAT and CDR2 is FNYEAQ (reference sequence). The CDR3 DNA reads TGTGCTAGCAGCTTAGACAGGGGGGGTCAAGAGACCCAGTACTTC. Encoded protein: CASSLDRGGQETQYF.

The chain couples TRBV7-6 to TRBJ2-3; 9 bases agree with TRBD2. This CDR3 has 14 residues. Trimming cost V 5 bases and J 1 base; bases outside gene matches: 1. CDR1 SGHVS and CDR2 FNYEAQ come from the germline V gene. The CDR3 loop is CASSGGGGTDTQYF. The CDR3 bases are TGTGCCAGCAGCGGCGGGGGGGGCACAGATACGCAGTATTTT.

V is TRBV4-2 and J is TRBJ2-6; 9 nucleotides align to TRBD1. CDR1 is LGHNA, CDR2 YNFKEQ, per germline. This CDR3 comprises 20 residues. After removal of 0 bases from V and 0 bases from J, the junction contained 9 bases not matched to a gene. For the CDR3, the DNA is TGTGCCAGCAGCCAAGATCGTTCGGGACAGGGCTTCTCTGGGGCCAACGTCCTGACTTTC. This codes for CASSQDRSGQGFSGANVLTF.

The V and J genes are TRBV6-1 and TRBJ1-2, with 7 bases lining up with TRBD1. CDR3 length: 17 amino acids. Germline-derived CDR1 and CDR2 are MNHNS and SASEGT. Trimming at V came to 2 bases and at J to 8 bases, leaving 17 bases not matched to a gene. For the CDR3, the DNA is TGTGCCAGCAGTGAAAATTGGGACAGTCCCTCTCTACGGGGCTACACCTTC. Translated: CASSENWDSPSLRGYTF.

The chain uses TRBV5-1 and TRBJ2-3; D uncertain. Trimming removed 8 bases from V and 2 bases from J, with 3 bases in between. Looked up from germline, CDR1 is SGHRS and CDR2 is YFSETQ. The CDR3 totals 10 residues. CDR3 nucleotides: TGCGCCAGTCACACAGATACGCAGTATTTT. Its translation is CASHTDTQYF.

The rearrangement links TRBV5-6 to TRBJ2-7, with a tentative D call TRBD1 (5 bases). Germline lookup yields CDR1 SGHDT and CDR2 YYEEEE. CDR3 length: 14 amino acids. Deletions cut 4 bases from V and 0 bases from J, with 11 bases between. The chain's CDR3 is CASSNTGFSYEQYF. DNA for the CDR3: TGTGCCAGCAGCAACACAGGCTTCTCCTACGAGCAGTACTTC.

The CDR3 loop is CASSDRASSGNTIYF. The CDR3 DNA is TGTGCCAGTAGCGACAGGGCGAGCTCTGGAAACACCATATATTTT. V usage is TRBV19 and J usage is TRBJ1-3, with TRBD1 matching 7 bases. V was clipped by 6 bases and J by 0 bases; unmatched bases: 5. CDR3 length: 15 amino acids. The germline CDR1 and CDR2 sequences are LNHDA and SQIVND (reference sequence).

V is TRBV5-1 and J is TRBJ2-1; 8 nucleotides line up with TRBD1. This CDR3 spans 15 amino acids. The V gene's germline CDR1 is SGHRS and CDR2 YFSETQ. V shed 4 bases, J shed 10 bases, and the junction held 13 bases outside the gene matches. CDR3 loop: CASSPLTGESGEQFF. The CDR3 DNA sequence: TGCGCCAGCAGCCCCCTGACAGGGGAGTCAGGGGAGCAGTTCTTC.

This clone appeared a single time. This chain links TRBV28 with TRBJ2-1, with D perhaps matching TRBD2 (6 bases). This CDR3 is 13 amino acids long. The germline gives CDR1 MDHEN, CDR2 SYDVKM. Trimming stripped 6 bases from V and 8 bases from J, with 14 bases between. CDR3 residues: CASRKTSRDEQFF. CDR3 coding DNA: TGTGCCAGCAGGAAGACTAGTCGGGATGAGCAGTTCTTC. The variable domain in full, completed from reference TRBV28 and TRBJ2-1, reads DVKVTQSSRYLVKRTGEKVFLECVQDMDHENMFWYRQDPGLGLRLIYFSYDVKMKEKGDIPEGYSVSREKKERFSLILESASTNQTSMYLCASRKTSRDEQFFGPGTRLTVL.